This record covers a single TCR beta chain. The specificity of this receptor is unknown. No base quality information exists; no much larger clone differs at one position. Explained via the paper, the treatment or condition label denotes: roughly 19 received Ad26.COV2.S at low or high dose, single or two shots; roughly 5 received placebo; per-sample allocation not given. Repertoires of vaccine and placebo recipients were sequenced from samples taken on day 63 after the first injection. Between 29 July and 7 August 2020, Cohort 1b enrolled approximately 26 adults aged 18-55 years at one site in Boston, USA. Ad26.COV2.S was a replication-incompetent adenovirus type 26 vector expressing a prefusion-stabilized SARS-CoV-2 spike protein from the original Wuhan strain. According to the germline V gene, CDR1 reads LGHNA and CDR2 reads YSLEER. Trimming removed 4 bases from V and 2 bases from J, leaving 11 bases between the germline ends. The CDR3 holds 14 amino acids from the cysteine to the phenylalanine. Only the CDR3 region is kept as DNA, spanning 42 bases read in frame from base 1.

The sample is drawn from a study of Ad26.COV2.S vaccination and SARS-CoV-2 variants (dated by TCRdb to about 2021). Background on the whole study: Vaccine-arm donors were drawn from COV1001, a multicentre, randomized, double-blind, placebo-controlled phase I-IIa trial of Ad26.COV2.S in healthy adults. Dosing of Ad26.COV2.S was intramuscular, at either 5x10^10 or 1x10^11 viral particles, delivered as one shot or as two shots spaced 56 days apart. TCRbeta repertoire sequencing served as the tool for gauging how specific and how broad the SARS-CoV-2-reactive T cell receptors were following Ad26.COV2.S vaccination. The TCR-sequenced set comprised about 32 samples: roughly 19 Ad26.COV2.S vaccine recipients, 5 placebo recipients and 8 SARS-CoV-2 convalescent individuals. Trial participants were randomized into five groups of five, in which low-dose or high-dose Ad26.COV2.S was given once or twice, or placebo was given on both occasions. Throughout the experiments and outcome assessment, investigators stayed blinded to trial group allocation. The paper as a whole reports these results and caveats: Spike-specific TCR breadth was higher in Ad26.COV2.S recipients than in placebo recipients (P = 0.0014). Substantial breadth of spike-specific CD8+ and CD4+ T cell responses was reported after vaccination. Vaccine and placebo recipients had comparable non-spike TCR breadth, which fits with the vaccine containing only spike. The study lacked the statistical power to compare responses across vaccine doses or regimens. The authors noted that total T cell responses may have been underestimated by the TCR breadth and depth analyses.

The immunoSEQ Assay was used to sequence TCRbeta CDR3 regions. After extraction, genomic DNA underwent amplification by bias-controlled multiplex PCR, followed by high-throughput sequencing. The original methods were these. To quantify the absolute abundance of every unique TCRbeta CDR3 region, sequences were collapsed and filtered. T cell fraction was estimated by normalizing TCRbeta template counts to usable DNA, which was measured by amplifying reference genes present in all nucleated cells. Repertoire TCRs were annotated as SARS-CoV-2-specific by exact matching of V gene, CDR3 amino acid sequence and J gene to a known reactive TCR set. The reference SARS-CoV-2 TCR set came from MIRA and was filtered for enrichment in COVID-19-positive ImmuneCODE repertoires, removing public or cross-reactive TCRs. Using the MIRA antigens, annotated TCRs were further analysed by specific ORF or by position within an ORF. Depth was the summed frequency of annotated unique rearrangements, while breadth was defined as annotated unique rearrangements over total unique productive rearrangements. TCR breadth was compared between groups using two-sided Wilcoxon rank-sum tests. The clones in this table, taken by TCRdb from immuneACCESS, are in-frame only. Not every clone is retained; where verified, under half of the shortfall comes from an unresolved V gene, and the cause of the rest is unknown. Clone size and V and J calls were adopted from that table, with D and trimming inferred from the DNA. The sample table shows about half a million clones, and 80% to 90% are seen once. About 1.5% of the sample lies in the top ten.

The rearranged segments are TRBV4-3 and TRBJ1-2; TRBD1 is perhaps the D gene, given 5 matching bases. Source: peripheral blood, taken in a trial of Ad26.COV2.S vaccine versus placebo. The source of this sequence is a person between 18 and 65 years old who received the Ad26.COV2.S COVID-19 vaccine or a placebo. The DNA sequence follows: TGCGCCAGCAGCCGTAGGGACGGAAACTATGGCTACACCTTC. This is translated as CASSRRDGNYGYTF.